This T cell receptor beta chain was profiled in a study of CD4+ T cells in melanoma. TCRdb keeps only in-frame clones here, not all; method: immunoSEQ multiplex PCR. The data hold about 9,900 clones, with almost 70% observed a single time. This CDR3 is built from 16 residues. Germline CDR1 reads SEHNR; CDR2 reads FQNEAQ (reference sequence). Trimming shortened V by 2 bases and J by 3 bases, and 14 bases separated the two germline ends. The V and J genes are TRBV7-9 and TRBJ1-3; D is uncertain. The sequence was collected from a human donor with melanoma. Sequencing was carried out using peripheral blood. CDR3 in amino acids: CASSLLAQTLGNTIYF. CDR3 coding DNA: TGTGCCAGCAGCTTATTGGCCCAAACCCTTGGAAACACCATATATTTT.